This TCR beta chain was sequenced in a study of radiation and T cells in renal cell carcinoma. Background on the study: Nephrectomy followed 15 Gy stereotactic body radiation by 4 weeks. Points from the study as a whole: In blood, top tumor clones expanded by 2 weeks, shrinking by 4.

V lost 5 bases and J lost 5, with 21 bases in between. The germline gives CDR1 SGHTA, CDR2 FQGNSA. The CDR3 loop spans 16 amino acids. Sequencing was performed with immunoSEQ multiplex PCR; in TCRdb, only in-frame clones are kept and a portion is missing. The table shows about 150,000 clones, with 88% occurring only once. Described time point: baseline pretreatment blood. The treatment was: 15 Gy SBRT to primary tumor, nephrectomy 4 weeks later. About this clone itself: Its antigen remains unidentified.

This receptor was identified in a woman aged 65 to 85 with renal cell carcinoma. The J gene is TRBJ1-2, the V gene TRBV7-2; D not certain. The specimen comprised blood, sampled from a patient whose treatment included radiotherapy and nephrectomy. The CDR3 bases are TGTGCCAGCAGCGGCCGGGAGAGACTGGCTTATTATGGCTACACCTTC. Translation gives CASSGRERLAYYGYTF.